These T cell receptor beta chains were read from a single sample in a study of blood T cell repertoires in COVID-19. Libraries were prepared by immunoSEQ multiplex PCR; TCRdb keeps only in-frame clonotypes and omits some of them. Here the sample spans some 150,000 clones, approximately 86% being singletons. Input material: peripheral blood. Receptors originate from a woman aged 60-70 years with acute or convalescent COVID-19. The CDR3 runs from the conserved cysteine through the conserved F or W. The D gene is left open where the match is weak.

j_call | d_call | v_call | cdr3_nt | cdr3_aa
TRBJ2-3 | TRBD1 | TRBV4-1 | TGCGCCAGCGATCCGGGACAGGTCCCCACAGATACGCAGTATTTT | CASDPGQVPTDTQYF
TRBJ2-5 | - | TRBV3-1/TRBV3-2 | TGTGCCAGCAGCCAAGGTAAAGGGACTTCCCAAGAGACCCAGTACTTC | CASSQGKGTSQETQYF
TRBJ1-1 | - | TRBV24-1 | TGTGCCACCAGTGGGGGGGGGAACACTGAAGCTTTCTTT | CATSGGGNTEAFF
TRBJ2-2 | TRBD2 | TRBV3-1/TRBV3-2 | TGTGCCAGCAGCCAAGCTTGGGGGGGACGAACCGGGGAGCTGTTTTTT | CASSQAWGGRTGELFF
TRBJ1-2 | - | TRBV27 | TGTGCCAGCACCACAAATCTCGGGAGCGGCTACACCTTC | CASTTNLGSGYTF
TRBJ1-4 | - | TRBV7-6 | TGTGCCAGCAGCTACGGACAGCCCTATGAAAAACTGTTTTTT | CASSYGQPYEKLFF
TRBJ1-1 | - | TRBV4-1 | TGCGCCAGCAGCCAATTCAGGGAGGGGTGGGCCACTGAAGCTTTCTTT | CASSQFREGWATEAFF
TRBJ1-5 | TRBD1 | TRBV19 | TGTGCCAGTAGTCCCTATCCCGGGACAGACCAATTTCGCCAGCCCCAGCATTTT | CASSPYPGTDQFRQPQHF
TRBJ1-2 | TRBD1 | TRBV14 | TGTGCCAGCAGCCACAAGACAGGGGGTTATGGCTACACCTTC | CASSHKTGGYGYTF
TRBJ2-3 | - | TRBV5-6 | TGTGCCAGCAGCGTAGACGTCGGGGAGATCACAGATACGCAGTATTTT | CASSVDVGEITDTQYF
TRBJ1-1 | TRBD1 | TRBV30 | TGTGCCTGGAACGGACAGGGTTGGGGCACTGAAGCTTTCTTT | CAWNGQGWGTEAFF
TRBJ1-3 | TRBD1 | TRBV10-3 | TGTGCCATCAGTCAACAGGGGGGCTCTGGAAACACCATATATTTT | CAISQQGGSGNTIYF